A single TCR beta chain is shown here with its context. The sample is drawn from a study of blood T cell repertoires in COVID-19. Study context: Some COVID-19 samples were acute and others convalescent; all came from the United States, Italy and Spain.

With V trimmed by 6 bases and J by 8 bases, 3 bases remained unmatched. This CDR3 contains 13 residues. Looked up from germline, CDR1 is SNHLY and CDR2 is FYNNEI. Profiling relied on immunoSEQ multiplex PCR, and the TCRdb table lists in-frame clones only, not all of them. The data show approximately 94,000 clones, with 75% to 85% seen just once and approximately 25% held by the top ten. The source is a man aged 55 to 70 with acute or convalescent COVID-19. The specimen sequenced was peripheral blood. The chain combines TRBV2 with TRBJ1-4; 10 bases agree with TRBD1. CDR3 coding DNA: TGTGCCAGCAGGGGACAGGGGACCGAAAAACTGTTTTTT. Residues: CASRGQGTEKLFF. Full variable domain (rest looked up from reference TRBV2 and TRBJ1-4): EPEVTQTPSHQVTQMGQEVILRCVPISNHLYFYWYRQILGQKVEFLVSFYNNEISEKSEIFDDQFSVERPDGSNFTLKIRSTKLEDSAMYFCASRGQGTEKLFFGSGTQLSVL.